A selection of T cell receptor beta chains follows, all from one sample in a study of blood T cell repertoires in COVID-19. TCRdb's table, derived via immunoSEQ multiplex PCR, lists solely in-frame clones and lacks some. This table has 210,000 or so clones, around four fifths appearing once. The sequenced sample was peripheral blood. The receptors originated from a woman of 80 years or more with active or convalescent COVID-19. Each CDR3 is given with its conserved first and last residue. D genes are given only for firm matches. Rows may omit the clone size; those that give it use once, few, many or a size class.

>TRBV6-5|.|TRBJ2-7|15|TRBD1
CASTSLQGTAGEQYF
TGTGCCAGCACTTCCTTACAGGGGACGGCGGGCGAGCAGTACTTC
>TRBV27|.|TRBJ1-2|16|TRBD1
CASRSRAGTGAGGYTF
TGTGCCAGCAGATCCCGAGCCGGGACAGGGGCGGGTGGCTACACCTTC
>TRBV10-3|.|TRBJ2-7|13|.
CAIRDTLRHEQYF
TGTGCCATCAGGGACACCCTACGCCACGAGCAGTACTTC
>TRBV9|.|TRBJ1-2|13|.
CASTSGEPYGYTF
TGTGCCAGCACGTCAGGGGAACCCTATGGCTACACCTTC
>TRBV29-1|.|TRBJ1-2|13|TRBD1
CSVGDRAVGGYTF
TGCAGCGTGGGGGACAGGGCGGTCGGTGGCTACACCTTC
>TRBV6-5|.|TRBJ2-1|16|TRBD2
CASSYSVGGGADEQFF
TGTGCCAGCAGTTACTCAGTTGGCGGGGGGGCCGATGAGCAGTTCTTC
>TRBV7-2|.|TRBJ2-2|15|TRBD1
CASSLVVRGRGELFF
TGTGCCAGCAGCTTAGTGGTCAGGGGGCGCGGGGAGCTGTTTTTT
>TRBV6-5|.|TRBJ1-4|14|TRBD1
CATSRDRGNEKLFF
TGTGCCACAAGTCGGGACAGGGGAAATGAAAAACTGTTTTTT
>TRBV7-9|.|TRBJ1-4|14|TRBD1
CASSSGQGLEKLFF
TGTGCCAGCAGCTCGGGACAGGGGCTCGAAAAACTGTTTTTT
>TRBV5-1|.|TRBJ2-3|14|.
CASSFIQGSDTQYF
TGCGCCAGCAGCTTTATACAGGGTTCAGATACGCAGTATTTT
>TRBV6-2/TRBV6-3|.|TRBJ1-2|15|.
CASSQPTGSSRGYTF
TGTGCCAGCAGCCAACCGACAGGATCGAGTAGAGGCTACACCTTC
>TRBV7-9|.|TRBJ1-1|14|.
CASSLAGWATEAFF
TGTGCCAGCAGCTTAGCAGGATGGGCCACTGAAGCTTTCTTT
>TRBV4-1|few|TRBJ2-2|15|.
CASSQVTAGTGELFF
TGCGCCAGCAGCCAAGTAACGGCAGGCACCGGGGAGCTGTTTTTT
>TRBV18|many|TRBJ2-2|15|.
CASSPLDSPTGELFF
TGTGCCAGCTCACCCCTAGACAGCCCGACCGGGGAGCTGTTTTTT
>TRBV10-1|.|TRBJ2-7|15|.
CASSESLGASYEQYF
TGCGCCAGCAGTGAGTCGTTGGGGGCCAGCTACGAGCAGTACTTC
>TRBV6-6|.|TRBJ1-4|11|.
CASSYSEKLFF
TGTGCCAGCAGTTACAGCGAAAAACTGTTTTTT
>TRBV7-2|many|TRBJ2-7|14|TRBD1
CASSAGGKFYEQYF
TGTGCCAGCAGTGCAGGGGGCAAGTTCTACGAGCAGTACTTC
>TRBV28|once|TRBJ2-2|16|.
CASSLPSGTNTGELFF
TGTGCCAGCAGTTTACCGTCGGGAACGAACACCGGGGAGCTGTTTTTT
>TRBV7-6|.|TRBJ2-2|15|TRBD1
CASRARGPITGELFF
TGTGCCAGCAGAGCCAGGGGGCCCATTACCGGGGAGCTGTTTTTT
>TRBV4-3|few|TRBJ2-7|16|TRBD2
CASSQVYGTSGYEQYF
TGCGCCAGCAGCCAGGTCTACGGGACTAGCGGGTACGAGCAGTACTTC
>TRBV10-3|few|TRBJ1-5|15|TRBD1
CAISATGGDNQPQHF
TGTGCCATCAGTGCAACAGGGGGTGACAATCAGCCCCAGCATTTT
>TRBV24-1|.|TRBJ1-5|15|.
CATSDLFSSGGPQHF
TGTGCCACCAGTGACTTATTCAGTTCGGGGGGGCCCCAGCATTTT
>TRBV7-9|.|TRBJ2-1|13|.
CASSLNSGNEQFF
TGTGCCAGCAGCTTAAATAGCGGAAATGAGCAGTTCTTC
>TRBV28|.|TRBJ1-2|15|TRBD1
CASSGTSQGPYGYTF
TGTGCCAGCAGCGGAACCTCACAGGGGCCCTATGGCTACACCTTC
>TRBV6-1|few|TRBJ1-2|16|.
CASSEGARGSNYGYTF
TGTGCCAGCAGTGAAGGGGCGCGGGGGTCTAACTATGGCTACACCTTC
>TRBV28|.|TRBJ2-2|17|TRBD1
CASSFLLGQANTGELFF
TGTGCCAGCAGTTTTCTCTTGGGACAGGCGAACACCGGGGAGCTGTTTTTT
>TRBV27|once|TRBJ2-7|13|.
CASSLGLNYEQYF
TGTGCCAGCAGTTTGGGACTTAACTACGAGCAGTACTTC
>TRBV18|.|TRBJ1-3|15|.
CASSPPGGSGNTIYF
TGTGCCAGCTCACCACCGGGGGGCTCTGGAAACACCATATATTTT
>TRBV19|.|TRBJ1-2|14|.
CASSAGRGPYGYTF
TGTGCCAGTAGCGCCGGCAGGGGTCCTTATGGCTACACCTTC
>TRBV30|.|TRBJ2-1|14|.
CAWGPGLPHNEQFF
TGTGCCTGGGGTCCGGGACTGCCCCACAATGAGCAGTTCTTC
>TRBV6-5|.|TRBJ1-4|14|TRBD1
CASSYSTGNEKLFF
TGTGCCAGCAGTTACTCGACAGGGAATGAAAAACTGTTTTTT
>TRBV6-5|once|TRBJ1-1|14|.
CASSRTGDHTEAFF
TGTGCCAGCAGTCGGACGGGAGACCACACTGAAGCTTTCTTT
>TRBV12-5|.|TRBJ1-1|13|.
CASGLGPNTEAFF
TGTGCTAGTGGTTTGGGGCCAAACACTGAAGCTTTCTTT
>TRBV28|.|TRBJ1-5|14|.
CASTIRTVNQPQHF
TGTGCCAGCACCATAAGGACAGTTAATCAGCCCCAGCATTTT
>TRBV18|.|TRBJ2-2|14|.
CASSPRTSTGELFF
TGTGCCAGCTCACCAAGGACAAGCACCGGGGAGCTGTTTTTT
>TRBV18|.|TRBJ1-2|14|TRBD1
CASSPQGANYGYTF
TGTGCCAGCTCTCCCCAGGGGGCTAACTATGGCTACACCTTC
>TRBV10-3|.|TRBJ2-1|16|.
CAISEWGTGVGNEQFF
TGTGCCATCAGTGAGTGGGGAACAGGAGTAGGCAATGAGCAGTTCTTC
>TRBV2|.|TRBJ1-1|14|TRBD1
CASRKTGVNTEAFF
TGTGCCAGCAGAAAGACAGGGGTGAACACTGAAGCTTTCTTT
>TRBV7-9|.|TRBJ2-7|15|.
CASSLGGGGAYEQYF
TGTGCCAGCAGCTTAGGAGGAGGGGGCGCTTACGAGCAGTACTTC
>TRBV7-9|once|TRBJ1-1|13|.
CASSFLNLLAAFF
TGTGCCAGCAGCTTTTTAAACCTCTTGGCAGCTTTCTTT
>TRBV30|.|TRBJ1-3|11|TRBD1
CAWSRGPTIYF
TGTGCCTGGAGTAGGGGGCCCACCATATATTTT
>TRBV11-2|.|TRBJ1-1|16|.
CASSLEQQVGLPEAFF
TGTGCCAGCAGCTTGGAGCAACAGGTGGGGCTACCTGAAGCTTTCTTT